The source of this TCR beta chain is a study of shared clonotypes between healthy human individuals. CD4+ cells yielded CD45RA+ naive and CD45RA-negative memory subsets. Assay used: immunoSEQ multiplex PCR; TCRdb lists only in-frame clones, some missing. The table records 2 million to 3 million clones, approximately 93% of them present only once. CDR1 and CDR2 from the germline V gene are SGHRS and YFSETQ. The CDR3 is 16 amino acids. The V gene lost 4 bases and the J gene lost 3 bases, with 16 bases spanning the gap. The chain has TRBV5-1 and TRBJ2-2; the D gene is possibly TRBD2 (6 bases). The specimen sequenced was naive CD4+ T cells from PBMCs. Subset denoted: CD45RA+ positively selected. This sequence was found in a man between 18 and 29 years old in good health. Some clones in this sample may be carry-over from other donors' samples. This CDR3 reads CASSAGLLTYTGELFF. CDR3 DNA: TGCGCCAGCAGCGCGGGACTTCTTACCTACACCGGGGAGCTGTTTTTT.